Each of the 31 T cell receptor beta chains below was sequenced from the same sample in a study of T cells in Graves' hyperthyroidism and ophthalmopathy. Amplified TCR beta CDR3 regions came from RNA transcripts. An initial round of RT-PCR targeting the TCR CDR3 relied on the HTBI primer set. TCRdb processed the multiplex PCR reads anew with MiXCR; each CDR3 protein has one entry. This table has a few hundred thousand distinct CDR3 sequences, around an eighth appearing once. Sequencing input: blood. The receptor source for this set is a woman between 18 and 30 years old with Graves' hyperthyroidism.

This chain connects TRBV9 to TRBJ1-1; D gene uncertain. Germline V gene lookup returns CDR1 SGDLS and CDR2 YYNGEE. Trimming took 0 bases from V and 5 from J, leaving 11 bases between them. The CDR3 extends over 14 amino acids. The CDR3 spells CASSVGARGTEAFF. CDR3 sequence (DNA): TGTGCCAGCAGCGTAGGAGCCCGAGGGACTGAAGCTTTCTTT.

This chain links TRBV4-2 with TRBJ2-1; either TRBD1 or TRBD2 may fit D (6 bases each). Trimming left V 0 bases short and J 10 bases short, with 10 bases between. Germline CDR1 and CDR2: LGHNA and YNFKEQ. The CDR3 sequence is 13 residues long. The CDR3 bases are TGTGCCAGCAGCCAAGATTGGGGGGCGGAGCAGTTCTTC. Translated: CASSQDWGAEQFF.

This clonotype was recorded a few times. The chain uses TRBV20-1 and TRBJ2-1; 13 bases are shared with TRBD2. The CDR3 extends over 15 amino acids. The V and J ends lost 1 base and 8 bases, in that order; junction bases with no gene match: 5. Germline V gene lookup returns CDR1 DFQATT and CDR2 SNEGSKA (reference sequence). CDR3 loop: CSARGTSGRVDEQFF. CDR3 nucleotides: TGCAGTGCTAGAGGGACTAGCGGGAGAGTGGATGAGCAGTTCTTC.

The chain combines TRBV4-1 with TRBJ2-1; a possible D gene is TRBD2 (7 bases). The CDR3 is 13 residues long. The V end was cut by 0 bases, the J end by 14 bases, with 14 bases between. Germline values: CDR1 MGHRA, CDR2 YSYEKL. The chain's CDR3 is CASSQETRGGEFF. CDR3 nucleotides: TGCGCCAGCAGCCAAGAGACTCGCGGGGGCGAGTTCTTC.

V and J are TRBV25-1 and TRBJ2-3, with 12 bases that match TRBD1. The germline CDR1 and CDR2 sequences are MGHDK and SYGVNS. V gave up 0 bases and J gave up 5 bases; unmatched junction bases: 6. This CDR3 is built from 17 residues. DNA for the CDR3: TGTGCCAGCAGTGAATACCCGGGACAGGGGGCCGGAGATACGCAGTATTTT. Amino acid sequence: CASSEYPGQGAGDTQYF.

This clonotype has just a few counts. The CDR3 is CASSGAVSGGGQRYF. The CDR3 nucleotides are TGTGCCAGCAGTGGTGCGGTGTCGGGAGGGGGACAGAGGTACTTC. The chain combines TRBV27 with TRBJ2-4; D may be TRBD2 (8 bases). Germline V gene lookup returns CDR1 MNHEY and CDR2 SMNVEV (reference sequence). This CDR3 region has 15 residues. Trimming shortened V by 5 bases and J by 15 bases, and 26 bases separated the two germline ends.

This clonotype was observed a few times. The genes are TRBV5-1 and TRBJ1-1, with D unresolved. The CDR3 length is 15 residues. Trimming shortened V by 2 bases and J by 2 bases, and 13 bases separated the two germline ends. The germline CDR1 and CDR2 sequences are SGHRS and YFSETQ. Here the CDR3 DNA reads TGCGCCAGCAGCTTTGGCGTTACAGCAAACACTGAAGCTTTCTTT. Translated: CASSFGVTANTEAFF.

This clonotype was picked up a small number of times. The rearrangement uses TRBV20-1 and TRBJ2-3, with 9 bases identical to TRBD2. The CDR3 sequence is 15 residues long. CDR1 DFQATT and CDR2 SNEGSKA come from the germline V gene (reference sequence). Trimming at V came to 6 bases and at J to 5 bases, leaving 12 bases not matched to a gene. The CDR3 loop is CSAGEAGGPIDTQYF. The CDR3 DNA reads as TGCAGTGCCGGAGAGGCGGGAGGGCCAATAGATACGCAGTATTTT.

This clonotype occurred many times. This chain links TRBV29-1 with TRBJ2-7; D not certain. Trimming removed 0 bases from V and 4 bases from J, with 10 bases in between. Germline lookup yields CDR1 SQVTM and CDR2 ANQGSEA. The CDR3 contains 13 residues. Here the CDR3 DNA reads TGCAGCGTTGAAGACAAGGTGGAATACGAGCAGTACTTC. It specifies CSVEDKVEYEQYF.

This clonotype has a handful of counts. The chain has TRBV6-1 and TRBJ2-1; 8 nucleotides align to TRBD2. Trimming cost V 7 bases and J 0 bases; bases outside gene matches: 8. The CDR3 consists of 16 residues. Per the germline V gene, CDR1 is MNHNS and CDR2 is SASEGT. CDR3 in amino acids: CASNMAGGSSYNEQFF. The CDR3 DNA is TGTGCCAGCAATATGGCGGGAGGCAGCTCCTACAATGAGCAGTTCTTC.

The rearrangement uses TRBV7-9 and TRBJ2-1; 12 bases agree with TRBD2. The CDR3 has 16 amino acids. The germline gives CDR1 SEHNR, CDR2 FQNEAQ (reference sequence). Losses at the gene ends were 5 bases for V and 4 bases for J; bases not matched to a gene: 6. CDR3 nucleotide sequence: TGTGCCAGCAGCGCAGGACTAGCGGGACAGTACAATGAGCAGTTCTTC. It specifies CASSAGLAGQYNEQFF.

CDR3: CSARGDRGQRYNEQFF. In nucleotides, the CDR3 is TGCAGTGCTAGAGGGGACAGGGGTCAAAGGTACAATGAGCAGTTCTTC. The genes are TRBV20-1 and TRBJ2-1, with TRBD1 matching over 10 bases. Germline CDR1 reads DFQATT; CDR2 reads SNEGSKA (reference sequence). The ends lost 1 base at V and 4 bases at J; junction bases unmatched: 7. The CDR3 has 16 residues.

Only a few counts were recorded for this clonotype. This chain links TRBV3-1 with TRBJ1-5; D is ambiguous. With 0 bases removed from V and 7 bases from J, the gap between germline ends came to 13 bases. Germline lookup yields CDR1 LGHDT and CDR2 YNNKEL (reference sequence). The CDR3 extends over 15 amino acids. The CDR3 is CASSQEGSGSQPQHF. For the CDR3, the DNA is TGTGCCAGCAGCCAAGAAGGGAGCGGGAGCCAGCCCCAGCATTTT.

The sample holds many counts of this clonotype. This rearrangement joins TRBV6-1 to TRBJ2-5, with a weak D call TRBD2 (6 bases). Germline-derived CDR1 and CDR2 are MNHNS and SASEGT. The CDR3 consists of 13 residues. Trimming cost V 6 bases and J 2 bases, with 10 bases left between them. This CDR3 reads CASRGTLQETQYF. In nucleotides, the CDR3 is TGTGCCAGCAGAGGGACTTTGCAAGAGACCCAGTACTTC.

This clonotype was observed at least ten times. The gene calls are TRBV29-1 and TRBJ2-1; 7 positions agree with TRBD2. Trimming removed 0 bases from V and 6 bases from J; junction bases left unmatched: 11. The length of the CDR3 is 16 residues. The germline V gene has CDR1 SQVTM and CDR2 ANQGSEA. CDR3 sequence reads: CSVEDRGGSVGNEQFF. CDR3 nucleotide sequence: TGCAGCGTTGAAGATCGAGGCGGGAGCGTGGGCAATGAGCAGTTCTTC.

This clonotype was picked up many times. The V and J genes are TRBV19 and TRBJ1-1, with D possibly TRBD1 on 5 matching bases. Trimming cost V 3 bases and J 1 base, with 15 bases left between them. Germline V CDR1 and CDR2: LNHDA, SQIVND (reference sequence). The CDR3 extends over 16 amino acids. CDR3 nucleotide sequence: TGTGCCAGTAGTATCCTGCCCCTAAGGGGGAACACTGAAGCTTTCTTT. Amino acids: CASSILPLRGNTEAFF.

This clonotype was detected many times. The CDR3 loop is CAWSAEYRPYNEQFF. The CDR3 DNA is TGTGCCTGGAGTGCGGAGTACAGACCGTACAATGAGCAGTTCTTC. The V call is TRBV30, the J call TRBJ2-1; D uncertain. V lost 1 base and J 4 bases, leaving 14 bases between the germline ends. This CDR3 contains 15 residues. Germline V gene data show CDR1 as GTSNPN and CDR2 as SVGIG (reference sequence).

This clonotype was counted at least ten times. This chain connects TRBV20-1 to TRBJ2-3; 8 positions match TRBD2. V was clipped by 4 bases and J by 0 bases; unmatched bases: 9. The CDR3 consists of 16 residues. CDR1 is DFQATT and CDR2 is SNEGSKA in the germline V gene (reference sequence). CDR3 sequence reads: CSATLAGFTSTDTQYF. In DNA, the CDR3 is TGCAGTGCTACATTAGCGGGATTTACTAGCACAGATACGCAGTATTTT.

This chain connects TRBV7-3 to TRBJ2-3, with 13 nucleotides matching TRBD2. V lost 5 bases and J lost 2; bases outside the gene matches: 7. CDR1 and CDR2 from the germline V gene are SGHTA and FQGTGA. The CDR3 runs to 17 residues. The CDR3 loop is CASSTLAGGPNTDTQYF. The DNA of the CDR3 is TGTGCCAGCAGCACACTAGCGGGAGGGCCGAACACAGATACGCAGTATTTT. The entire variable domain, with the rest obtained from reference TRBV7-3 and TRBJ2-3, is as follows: GAGVSQTPSNKVTEKGKYVELRCDPISGHTALYWYRQSLGQGPEFLIYFQGTGAADDSGLPNDRFFAVRPEGSVSTLKIQRTERGDSAVYLCASSTLAGGPNTDTQYFGPGTRLTVL.

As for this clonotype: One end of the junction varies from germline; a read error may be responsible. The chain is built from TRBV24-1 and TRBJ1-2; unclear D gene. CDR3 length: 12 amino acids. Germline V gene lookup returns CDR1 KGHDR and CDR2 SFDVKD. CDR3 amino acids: CATQDWHYGHTF. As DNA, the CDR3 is TGTGCCACCCAAGACTGGCACTATGGCCACACCTTC.

CDR3 DNA: TGCAGTGCTAGAGTAGCGGGAGGCAGGGTGGAGACCCAGTACTTC. It yields the protein CSARVAGGRVETQYF. The chain uses TRBV20-1 and TRBJ2-5; 10 nucleotides line up with TRBD2. Germline V gene data show CDR1 as DFQATT and CDR2 as SNEGSKA (reference sequence). The CDR3 runs to 15 residues. V dropped 1 base and J dropped 5; count of bases not matched to a gene: 7.

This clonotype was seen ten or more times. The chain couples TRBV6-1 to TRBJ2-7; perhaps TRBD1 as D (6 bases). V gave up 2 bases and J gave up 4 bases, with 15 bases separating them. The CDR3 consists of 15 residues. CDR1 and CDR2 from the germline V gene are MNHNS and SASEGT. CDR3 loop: CASSELQGGGYEQYF. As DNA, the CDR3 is TGTGCCAGCAGTGAACTACAGGGCGGTGGGTACGAGCAGTACTTC.

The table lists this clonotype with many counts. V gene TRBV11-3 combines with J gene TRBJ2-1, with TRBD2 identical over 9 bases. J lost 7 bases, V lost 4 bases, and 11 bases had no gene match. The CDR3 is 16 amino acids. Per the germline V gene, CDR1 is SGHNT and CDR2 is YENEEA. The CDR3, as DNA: TGTGCCAGCAGCTCCTTAGCGGGAGATAACTCTAATGAGCAGTTCTTC. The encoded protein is CASSSLAGDNSNEQFF.

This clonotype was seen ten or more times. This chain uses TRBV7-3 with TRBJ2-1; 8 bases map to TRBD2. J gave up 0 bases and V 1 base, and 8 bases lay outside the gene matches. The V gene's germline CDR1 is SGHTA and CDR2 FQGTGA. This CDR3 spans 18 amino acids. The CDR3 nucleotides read TGTGCCAGCAGCTTAAATGTTGGGACTAGGAGCTCCTACAATGAGCAGTTCTTC. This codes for CASSLNVGTRSSYNEQFF.

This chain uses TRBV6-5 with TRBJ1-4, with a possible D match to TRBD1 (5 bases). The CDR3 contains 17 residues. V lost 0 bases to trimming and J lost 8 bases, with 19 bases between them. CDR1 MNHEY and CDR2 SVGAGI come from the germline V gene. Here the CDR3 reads CASSYSVLGVRGEKLFF. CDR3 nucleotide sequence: TGTGCCAGCAGTTACTCGGTCCTCGGGGTAAGGGGAGAAAAACTGTTTTTT.

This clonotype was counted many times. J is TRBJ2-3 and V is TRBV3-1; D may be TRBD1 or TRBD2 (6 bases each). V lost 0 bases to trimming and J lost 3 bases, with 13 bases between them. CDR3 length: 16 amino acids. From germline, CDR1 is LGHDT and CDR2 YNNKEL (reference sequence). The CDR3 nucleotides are TGTGCCAGCAGCCAAGAAGGGGGGACAACTACAGATACGCAGTATTTT. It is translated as CASSQEGGTTTDTQYF.

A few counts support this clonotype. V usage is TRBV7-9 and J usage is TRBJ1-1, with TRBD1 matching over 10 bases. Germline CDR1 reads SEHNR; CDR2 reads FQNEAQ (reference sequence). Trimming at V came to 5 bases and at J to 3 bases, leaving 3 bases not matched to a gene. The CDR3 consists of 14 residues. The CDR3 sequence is CASSVGTGDTEAFF. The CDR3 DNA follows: TGTGCCAGCAGCGTCGGGACAGGGGACACTGAAGCTTTCTTT.

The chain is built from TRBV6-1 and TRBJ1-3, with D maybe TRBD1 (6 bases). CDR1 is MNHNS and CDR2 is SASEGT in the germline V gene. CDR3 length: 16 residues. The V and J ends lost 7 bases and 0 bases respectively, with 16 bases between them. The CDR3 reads CASTRGGGLSGNTIYF. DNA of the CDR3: TGTGCCAGCACCCGGGGAGGGGGGCTCTCTGGAAACACCATATATTTT.

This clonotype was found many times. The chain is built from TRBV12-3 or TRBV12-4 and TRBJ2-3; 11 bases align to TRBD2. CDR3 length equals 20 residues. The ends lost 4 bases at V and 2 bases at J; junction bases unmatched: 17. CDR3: CASSWLEALTSGDFTDTQYF. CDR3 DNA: TGTGCCAGCAGTTGGCTTGAGGCCCTGACTAGCGGGGATTTCACAGATACGCAGTATTTT.

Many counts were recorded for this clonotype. Here the CDR3 DNA reads TGTGCCAGCAGTTTACCTCACCCTGGAAACACCATATATTTT. It is translated as CASSLPHPGNTIYF. This rearrangement joins TRBV28 to TRBJ1-3; no reliable D call. Trimming left V 2 bases short and J 2 bases short, with 7 bases between. This CDR3 has 14 amino acids. CDR1 is MDHEN and CDR2 is SYDVKM in the germline V gene. Variable domain in full (rest from reference TRBV28 and TRBJ1-3): DVKVTQSSRYLVKRTGEKVFLECVQDMDHENMFWYRQDPGLGLRLIYFSYDVKMKEKGDIPEGYSVSREKKERFSLILESASTNQTSMYLCASSLPHPGNTIYFGEGSWLTVV.

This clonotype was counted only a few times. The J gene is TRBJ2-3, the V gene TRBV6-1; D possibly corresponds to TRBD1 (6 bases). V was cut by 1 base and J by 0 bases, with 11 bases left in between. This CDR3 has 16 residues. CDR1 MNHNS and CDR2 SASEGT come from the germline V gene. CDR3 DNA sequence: TGTGCCAGCAGTGAAGTTATAGGACAGAGCACAGATACGCAGTATTTT. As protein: CASSEVIGQSTDTQYF.